A selection of T cell receptor beta chains follows, all from one sample in a study of blood T cells in healthy people across ages. MiXCR, applied by TCRdb to the 5' RACE reads, yields one record per CDR3 protein. The table shows some 1.6 million distinct CDR3 sequences, with roughly 32% occurring only once. Sequenced sample: blood. The source of these receptors is a woman in her 30s in good health. CDR3s include the opening cysteine and the closing phenylalanine or tryptophan. D genes are given only for firm matches.

j_gene | v_gene | len | d_gene | CDR3aa
TRBJ2-5 | TRBV9 | 17 | TRBD2 | CASSVGVSGDNQETQYF
TRBJ1-5 | TRBV7-8 | 16 | NA | CASSLVGTISNQPQHF
TRBJ2-2 | TRBV6-1 | 17 | NA | CASSELPGMIYPGELFF
TRBJ1-1 | TRBV28 | 15 | NA | CASLLRTHMNTEAFF
TRBJ2-2 | TRBV9 | 17 | NA | CASSVEGGLDYTGELFF
TRBJ2-5 | TRBV28 | 16 | NA | CASSSPGEKYQETQYF
TRBJ2-3 | TRBV20-1 | 15 | NA | CSAWVRARGADTQYF
TRBJ2-7 | TRBV5-1 | 11 | NA | CASRQENEQYF
TRBJ2-5 | TRBV4-2 | 15 | TRBD2 | CASWLAGDLRETQYF
TRBJ2-1 | TRBV9 | 17 | NA | CASSGGVRGGPLDEQFF
TRBJ2-3 | TRBV27 | 15 | TRBD2 | CVSSLSAGGADTQYF
TRBJ2-1 | TRBV7-9 | 12 | NA | CASSPTVNEQFF
TRBJ2-7 | TRBV6-1 | 13 | TRBD1 | CASSETGNYEQYF
TRBJ1-2 | TRBV28 | 18 | NA | CASSSQSATDDIDYGYTF
TRBJ1-1 | TRBV5-6 | 17 | TRBD1 | CASSSSRDRGWNTEAFF
TRBJ2-1 | TRBV11-2 | 17 | NA | CASSLTRVGVIYNEQFF
TRBJ2-1 | TRBV10-3 | 19 | NA | CAISDYAEWKAPLINEQFF
TRBJ1-1 | TRBV2 | 14 | TRBD1 | CASRRTGVGTEAFF
TRBJ2-3 | TRBV6-1 | 13 | NA | CASGRASTDTQYF
TRBJ1-1 | TRBV20-1 | 14 | NA | CSARSWGWGTEAFF
TRBJ2-7 | TRBV28 | 13 | NA | CASSFMGFYEQYF
TRBJ2-3 | TRBV6-1 | 14 | NA | CASKERAGPDTQYF
NA | TRBV28 | 14 | NA | CGSSLSRRLYEQYF
TRBJ2-1 | TRBV15 | 13 | NA | CATSVGLSNEQFF
TRBJ2-3 | TRBV4-2 | 16 | NA | CASSQRDLTSTDTQYF
TRBJ2-3 | TRBV28 | 12 | NA | CASSFIKDTQYF
TRBJ1-2 | TRBV20-1 | 13 | NA | CSAQVGGRYGYTF
TRBJ2-1 | TRBV20-1 | 16 | TRBD2 | CSARDRLAGSYNEQFF
TRBJ2-1 | TRBV10-2 | 12 | NA | CASSETVTEQFF
TRBJ1-2 | TRBV30 | 19 | TRBD1 | CAWSRPPGQGAQATYGYTF
TRBJ2-1 | TRBV29-1 | 15 | TRBD2 | CSVKRSGLAGGEQFF
TRBJ2-5 | TRBV5-1 | 15 | NA | CASSLDWTARETQYF
TRBJ2-7 | TRBV4-1 | 18 | TRBD1 | CASSQVGVGGRDSYEQYF
TRBJ1-2 | TRBV6-6 | 15 | TRBD1 | CASSSYRGGGYGYTF
TRBJ1-5 | TRBV25-1 | 12 | NA | CASSNSNQPQHF
NA | TRBV5-1 | 14 | TRBD2 | CACSSGTSGYEQYF
TRBJ1-1 | TRBV24-1 | 14 | NA | CATRPSGQNTEAFF
TRBJ2-5 | TRBV5-1 | 16 | NA | CASSLGTAGWQETQYF
TRBJ2-7 | TRBV20-1 | 14 | NA | CSARDSGLTPGQYF
TRBJ2-1 | TRBV7-9 | 15 | TRBD2 | CASSPRLAEINEQFF
TRBJ2-3 | TRBV20-1 | 15 | NA | CSARSLQGSEDTQYF
TRBJ2-7 | TRBV6-1 | 17 | NA | CASSGTWAFSRSYEQYF
TRBJ2-1 | TRBV6-1 | 17 | NA | CASTQPGGGEHGNEQFF
NA | TRBV20-1 | 15 | TRBD2 | CSAGRGTSGSYEQYF
TRBJ2-3 | TRBV7-9 | 18 | NA | CASSLGFWVGTSTDTQYF
TRBJ2-1 | TRBV5-6 | 15 | TRBD2 | CASTKEAGGYNEQFF
TRBJ2-3 | TRBV20-1 | 16 | TRBD2 | CSARETSGGVTDTQYF
TRBJ1-1 | TRBV4-2 | 15 | TRBD1 | CASRFEGQSNTEAFF
TRBJ1-5 | TRBV4-1 | 15 | NA | CASSHTGASNQPQHF
TRBJ2-7 | TRBV7-3 | 15 | TRBD2 | CASSLKGREVYEQYF